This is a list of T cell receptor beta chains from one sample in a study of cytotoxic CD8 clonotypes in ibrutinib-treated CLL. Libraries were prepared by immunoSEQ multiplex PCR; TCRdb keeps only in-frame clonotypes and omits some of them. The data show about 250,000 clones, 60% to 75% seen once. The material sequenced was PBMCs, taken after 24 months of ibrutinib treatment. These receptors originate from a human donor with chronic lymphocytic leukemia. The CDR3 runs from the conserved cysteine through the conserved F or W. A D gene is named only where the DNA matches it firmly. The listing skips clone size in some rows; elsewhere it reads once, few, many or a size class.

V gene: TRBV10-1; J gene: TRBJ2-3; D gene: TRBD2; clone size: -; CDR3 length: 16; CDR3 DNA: TGCGCCAGCAGTGTATTAGCGGGAGCTGGCACAGATACGCAGTATTTT; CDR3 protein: CASSVLAGAGTDTQYF
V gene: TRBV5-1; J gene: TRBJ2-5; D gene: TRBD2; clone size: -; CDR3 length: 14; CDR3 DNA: TGCGCCAGCAGCTTGGGGACTAGCGACACAACCCAGTACTTC; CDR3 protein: CASSLGTSDTTQYF
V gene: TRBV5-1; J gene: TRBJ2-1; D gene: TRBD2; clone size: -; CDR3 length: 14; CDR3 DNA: TGCGCCAGCAGATATCAGCGGGAATACAATGAGCAGTTCTTC; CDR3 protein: CASRYQREYNEQFF
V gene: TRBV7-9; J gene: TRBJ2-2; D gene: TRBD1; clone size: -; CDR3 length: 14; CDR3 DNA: TGTGCCAGCAGCTTGGGACAGGGGGCCGGGGAGCTGTTTTTT; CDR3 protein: CASSLGQGAGELFF
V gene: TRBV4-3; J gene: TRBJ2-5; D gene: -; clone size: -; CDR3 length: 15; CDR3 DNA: TGCGCCAGCAGCCAAGATCTGAAATACCAAGAGACCCAGTACTTC; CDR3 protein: CASSQDLKYQETQYF
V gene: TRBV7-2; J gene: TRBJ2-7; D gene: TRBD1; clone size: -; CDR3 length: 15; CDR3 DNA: TGTGCCAGCAGCCCCAAGTCCCAGGGGGCCTACGAGCAGTACTTC; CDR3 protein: CASSPKSQGAYEQYF
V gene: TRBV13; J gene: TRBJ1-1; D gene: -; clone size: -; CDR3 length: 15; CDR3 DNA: TGTGCCAGCAGCCCCCAGCCCAGGGGTGGCACTGAAGCTTTCTTT; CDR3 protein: CASSPQPRGGTEAFF
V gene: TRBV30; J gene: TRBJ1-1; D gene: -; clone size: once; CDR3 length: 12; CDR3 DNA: TGTGCCTGGAGTGTTCCGGGAGTAAGCGCTTTCTTT; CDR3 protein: CAWSVPGVSAFF
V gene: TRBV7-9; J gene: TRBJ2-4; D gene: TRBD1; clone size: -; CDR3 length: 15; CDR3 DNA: TGTGCCAGCAGCTTACCGGGACAGGACAAAAACATTCAGTACTTC; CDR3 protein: CASSLPGQDKNIQYF
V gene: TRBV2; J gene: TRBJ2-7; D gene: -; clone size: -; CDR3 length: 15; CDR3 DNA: TGTGCCAGCACGTCGGGCGGGGCGCAGTCTTACGAGCAGTACTTC; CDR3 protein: CASTSGGAQSYEQYF
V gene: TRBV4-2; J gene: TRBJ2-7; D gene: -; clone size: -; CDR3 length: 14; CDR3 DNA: TGTGCCAGCAGCCAAGACGGGAGTATCTACGAGCAGTACTTC; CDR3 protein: CASSQDGSIYEQYF
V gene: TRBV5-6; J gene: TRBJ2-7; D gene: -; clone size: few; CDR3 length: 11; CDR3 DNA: TGTGCCAGCAGCTTTGGCTACGAGCAGTACTTC; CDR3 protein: CASSFGYEQYF
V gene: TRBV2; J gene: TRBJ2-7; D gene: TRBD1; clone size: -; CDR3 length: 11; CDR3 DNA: TGTGCCGGAGGACAGGCCTACGAGCAGTACTTC; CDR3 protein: CAGGQAYEQYF
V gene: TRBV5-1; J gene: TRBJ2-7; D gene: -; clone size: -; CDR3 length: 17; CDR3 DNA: TGCGCCAGCAGCTTGCCCGACAGGGGAGGGCTGAGCTACGAGCAGTACTTC; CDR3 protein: CASSLPDRGGLSYEQYF
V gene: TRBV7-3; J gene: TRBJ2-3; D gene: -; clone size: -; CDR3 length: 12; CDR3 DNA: TGTGCCAGCAGCTCCAGTCACGGGAAGCAGTATTTT; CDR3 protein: CASSSSHGKQYF
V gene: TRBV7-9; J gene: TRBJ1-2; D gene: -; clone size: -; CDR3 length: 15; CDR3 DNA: TGTGCCAGCAGCTTAGTAAAGGGCAAGAACTATGGCTACACCTTC; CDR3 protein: CASSLVKGKNYGYTF
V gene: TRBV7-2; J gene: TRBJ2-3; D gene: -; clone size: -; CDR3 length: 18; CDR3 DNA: TGTGCCAGCAGCTTAGCGCTCGGGGGTGGAGGTGGTGCAGATACGCAGTATTTT; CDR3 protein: CASSLALGGGGGADTQYF
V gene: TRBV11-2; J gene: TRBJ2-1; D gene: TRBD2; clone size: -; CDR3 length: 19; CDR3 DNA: TGTGCCAGCAGACGGACTAGCGGGGCTGCCGGAGGTTCCTACAATGAGCAGTTCTTC; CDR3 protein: CASRRTSGAAGGSYNEQFF
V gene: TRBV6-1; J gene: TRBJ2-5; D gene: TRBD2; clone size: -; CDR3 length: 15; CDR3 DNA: TGTGCCAGCAGTGAATTAGCGGGCGGCCAAGAGACCCAGTACTTC; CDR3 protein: CASSELAGGQETQYF
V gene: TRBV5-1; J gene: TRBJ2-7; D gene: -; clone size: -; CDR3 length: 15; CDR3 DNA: TGCGCCAGCAGCTTGGGCCTTACCCGCTCCTACGAGCAGTACTTC; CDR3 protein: CASSLGLTRSYEQYF
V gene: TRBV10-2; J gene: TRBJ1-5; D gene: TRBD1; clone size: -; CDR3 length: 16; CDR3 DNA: TGCGCCAGCACAGACAGGGGGTGGACTAGCAATCAGCCCCAGCATTTT; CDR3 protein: CASTDRGWTSNQPQHF
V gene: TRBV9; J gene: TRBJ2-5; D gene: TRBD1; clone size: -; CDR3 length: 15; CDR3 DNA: TGTGCCAGCAGCGTCCAGGGGGCGCGGTTGGAGACCCAGTACTTC; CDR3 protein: CASSVQGARLETQYF
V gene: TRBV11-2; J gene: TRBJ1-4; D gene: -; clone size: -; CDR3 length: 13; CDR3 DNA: TGTGCCAGCAGCTTAGTACAGGATGAAAAACTGTTTTTT; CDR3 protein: CASSLVQDEKLFF
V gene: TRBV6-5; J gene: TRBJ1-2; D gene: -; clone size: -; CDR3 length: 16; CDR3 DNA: TGTGCCAGCAGTTACTCGGGCCGGAGGGGGGAAGGTGGCTACACCTTC; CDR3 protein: CASSYSGRRGEGGYTF
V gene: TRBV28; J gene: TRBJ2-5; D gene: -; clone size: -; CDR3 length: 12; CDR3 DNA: TGTGCCAGCAGTTTAAACTGGGAGACCCAGTACTTC; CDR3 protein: CASSLNWETQYF
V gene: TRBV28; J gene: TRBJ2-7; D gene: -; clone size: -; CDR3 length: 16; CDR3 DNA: TGTGCCAGCAGTCGACCCACAGGGAGAGTCCTCTACGAGCAGTACTTC; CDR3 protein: CASSRPTGRVLYEQYF